Following are 8 T cell receptor beta chains from one sample sequenced in a study of CD8+CD57+ T cells in acquired aplastic anemia. Patients chosen for sequencing had CD8+CD57+ cells that had expanded, as shown by flow cytometry. The template for TCR beta VDJ and CDR3 sequence profiling was genomic DNA. MiXCR, applied by TCRdb to the reads, yields one record per CDR3 protein. Found here are 250,000 to 300,000 distinct CDR3 sequences, 45% to 65% of them singletons; the top ten hold roughly 1.2%. The sequencing input was sorted CD4+, CD8+, or CD8+CD57+ T cells (not recorded which) from PBMCs. Receptor source: a human donor with aplastic anemia.

This clonotype was counted a few times. The V gene is TRBV20-1, the J gene TRBJ2-7; no clear D gene. The germline V and J ends were trimmed by 6 bases and 5 bases, with 11 bases remaining between them. The CDR3 sequence is 11 residues long. Germline lookup yields CDR1 DFQATT and CDR2 SNEGSKA (reference sequence). CDR3 sequence reads: CSAGIGDEQYF. The CDR3 nucleotides are TGCAGTGCAGGTATCGGTGACGAGCAGTACTTC.

Details on this clonotype: The junction does not match germline at one end; this may be a read error. The V call is TRBV7-7, the J call TRBJ1-1; D unclear. Germline V lookup: CDR1 SSHAT, CDR2 FNYEAQ (reference sequence). The CDR3 is 13 amino acids. The CDR3 DNA reads as TGTGCTAGCAGCCCCCTGGTGGAAGGTAAAGCTTTCTTT. This translates into CASSPLVEGKAFF.

This clonotype was found many times. The rearrangement uses TRBV9 and TRBJ1-6; D is unresolved. Trimming left V 4 bases short and J 5 bases short, with 7 bases between. CDR1 is SGDLS and CDR2 is YYNGEE in the germline V gene. The CDR3 spans 13 residues. For the CDR3, the DNA is TGTGCCAGCAGCCCCCAAAATAATTCACCCCTCCACTTT. It codes for CASSPQNNSPLHF.

The rearrangement joins TRBV7-3 to TRBJ1-5; D unclear. This CDR3 is 15 amino acids long. Deletions cut 2 bases from V and 4 bases from J, with 12 bases between. CDR1 SGHTA and CDR2 FQGTGA come from the germline V gene. The CDR3 is CASSLGPADNQPQHF. CDR3 bases: TGTGCCAGCAGCTTAGGTCCGGCAGATAATCAGCCCCAGCATTTT.

This clonotype was seen many times. This chain uses TRBV7-8 with TRBJ1-2, with 9 bases aligning to TRBD1. V lost 2 bases and J lost 4; bases outside the gene matches: 5. Germline V lookup: CDR1 SGHVS, CDR2 FQNEAQ. The CDR3 length is 15 residues. The CDR3 loop reads CASSLMGQGSYGYTF. The DNA of the CDR3 is TGTGCCAGCAGCTTAATGGGACAGGGCAGCTATGGCTACACCTTC.

This clonotype was seen many times. The CDR3 protein is CASSQGLENWGEQYF. The CDR3 DNA sequence: TGTGCCAGCAGCCAAGGCTTAGAAAATTGGGGCGAGCAGTACTTC. The V gene is TRBV3-1, the J gene TRBJ2-7; D is uncertain. The CDR3 length is 15 residues. The ends were cut back, 1 base at V and 6 bases at J, with 16 bases in the middle. Per the germline V gene, CDR1 is LGHDT and CDR2 is YNNKEL (reference sequence).

The sample holds a few counts of this clonotype. This chain uses TRBV9 with TRBJ2-7; possible D gene TRBD1, 6 bases. The CDR3 is 14 residues long. Trimming pared 0 bases from V and 3 bases from J, leaving 10 bases between. Germline V gene data show CDR1 as SGDLS and CDR2 as YYNGEE. CDR3 DNA: TGTGCCAGCAGCGTAGTGGCAGGGGACTACGAGCAGTACTTC. Translation gives CASSVVAGDYEQYF.

This clonotype occurred a few times. The rearrangement links TRBV6-1 to TRBJ2-5; the match to TRBD1 covers 9 bases. CDR1 and CDR2 from the germline V gene are MNHNS and SASEGT. Trimming cost V 5 bases and J 5 bases; bases outside gene matches: 6. The CDR3 has 14 residues. CDR3 loop: CASSTGQGGETQYF. In nucleotides, the CDR3 is TGTGCCAGCAGTACGGGACAGGGAGGCGAGACCCAGTACTTC.